This TCR beta chain was sequenced in a study of Graves' ophthalmopathy and Graves' hyperthyroidism listed by TCRdb under 2018. As for the study more broadly: Peripheral blood was collected before any treatment was given, at the time of initial diagnosis. To tell Graves' ophthalmopathy apart from Graves' hyperthyroidism, and to predict which patients would progress to ophthalmopathy, the study relied on TCR beta repertoire signatures. In total, 135 blood samples were TCR-sequenced: fewer than 50 ophthalmopathy, about 75 hyperthyroidism and some 17 hyperthyroidism-to-ophthalmopathy patients. To explore V-J signatures that distinguish ophthalmopathy from hyperthyroidism, a discovery set of 100 patients was enrolled, made up of about 40 with ophthalmopathy and some 60 with stable hyperthyroidism. For independent validation, a separate cohort was made up of some 18 hyperthyroidism patients plus 17 patients who later progressed from hyperthyroidism to ophthalmopathy. In roughly 6 hyperthyroidism patients, the T-cell repertoire of thyroid tissue was compared with the T-cell repertoire of blood. Once sampling was done, hyperthyroidism patients were given methimazole at a starting dose of 30 mg daily, while ophthalmopathy patients were given high-dose intravenous methylprednisolone. The roughly 94 discovery patients were randomly divided into training and test sets at a 7:3 ratio.

Here is what the overall study found, with its caveats: Sample size was not statistically predetermined, and group allocation was not concealed from the investigators. In validation, the model predicted ophthalmopathy progression with 70.59% sensitivity and roughly 78% specificity; 12 predicted patients were CT-confirmed with GO in a median of around 6 months. The 13-signature model separated ophthalmopathy from stable hyperthyroidism with 85% to 90% sensitivity and approximately 83% specificity in cross-validation, and 80%/75% in the test set. Among expanded thyroid clonotypes with frequency above 0.001, most also showed up in blood, which suggests that blood repertoires may reflect the thyroid immune response.

This clonotype was counted ten times or more. Its specific antigen is unknown. No qualities accompany the bases; no much larger clone lies one base away. CDR1 and CDR2 are read off the germline V gene as SGHDN and FVKESK. Inclusive of the bounding cysteine and phenylalanine, the CDR3 is 16 residues long. CDR3 DNA is the only sequence kept; it has 48 bases, read in frame from the first base. Deletion took 4 bases off V and 3 bases off J, with a span of 18 bases between the germline ends. Patients with ophthalmopathy had moderately to severely active disease, with a Clinical Activity Score of 3 or more, a NOSPECS grade of 4 or more, and a disease duration of less than 3 months. Anyone with other autoimmune diseases, uncontrolled infections, pregnancy or lactation was excluded from the study. Diagnosis was based on clinical symptoms, serum thyroxine, TRAb, thyroid ultrasound and orbital computed tomography. Using Ficoll-Paque density gradient centrifugation, PBMCs were isolated from 10 ml of fresh peripheral blood. Total RNA was extracted with Trizol reagent and quality-checked on an Agilent 2100 Bioanalyzer.

TCR beta CDR3 regions were amplified from RNA transcripts for repertoire sequencing. The first round of RT-PCR was done with HTBI primers and the Qiagen OneStep RT-PCR kit, and was followed by a second round of multiplex PCR, then size selection and purification. The libraries underwent paired-end sequencing with 100 bp reads on an Illumina HiSeq2000. The original pipeline was this. SOAPnuke was used to process the reads, throwing out any read that had adapters, had uncalled bases, had a mean Phred below 15, or lacked an exact constant-primer or identifier match. High-quality paired reads were merged with COPE v1.2.5. Each unique nucleotide sequence was treated as a clonotype, and MiTCR v1.1 was used to align the clonotypes to the IMGT TRB V, D and J references. The analysis was limited to V-J combinations with a frequency above 0.0001, which together covered 99.2% of repertoires. For each V-J combination, a TCR clonal expansion and chaos score was defined as the ratio of F50 clonal expansion to chaos observed in the TCRdist matrix. Features were reduced by Welch's t-statistics and random forest to some 13 V-J combinations, which fed a naive Bayes classifier. Thyroid-blood repertoire similarity was quantified with the Morisita-Horn index. TCRdb handled the public reads itself, with Q25 trimming in fastp and clone calling in MiXCR, and kept productive beta chains. Rows are unified per CDR3 protein, each entry keeping the most common DNA and genes. These V and J calls rely on TCRdb rather than the paper's analysis. The sample yields about 410,000 distinct CDR3 sequences; 15% to 20% were counted once. The ten largest clones represent roughly 1.6% of the sample.

The TCR was taken from a woman aged 18-29 years with Graves' ophthalmopathy. Donor details come from another sample of the same person, matched by shared clones. The source material was peripheral blood. The receptor chain draws on TRBV14 and TRBJ1-1; TRBD1 could be the D gene, as 5 bases match. The CDR3 region: CASSPFYPAGDTEAFF. The DNA sequence is as follows: TGTGCCAGCAGCCCCTTTTATCCGGCGGGGGACACTGAAGCTTTCTTT.